The 18 T cell receptor beta chains reported below all come from one sample, sequenced in a study of CD4 T cells in relation to SARS-CoV-2 and coronaviruses. Assay used: immunoSEQ multiplex PCR; TCRdb lists only in-frame clones, some missing. Of 35,000 to 45,000 clones in the sample, 85% to 90% were seen once. Sequenced sample: memory CD4+ T cells from PBMCs. These receptors were collected from an adult with COVID-19.

This rearrangement joins TRBV5-1 to TRBJ2-5; 7 nucleotides match TRBD1. V dropped 5 bases and J dropped 3; count of bases not matched to a gene: 10. CDR1 and CDR2 (germline): SGHRS, YFSETQ. The CDR3 runs 15 residues. CDR3 sequence reads: CASRPTGDPKETQYF. CDR3 bases: TGCGCCAGCAGGCCTACAGGGGACCCAAAAGAGACCCAGTACTTC.

This chain uses TRBV5-4 with TRBJ1-2; 10 nucleotides agree with TRBD1. V gave up 4 bases and J gave up 2 bases; unmatched junction bases: 14. The germline CDR1 and CDR2 sequences are SGHNT and YYREEE (reference sequence). This CDR3 has 18 amino acids. This chain's CDR3 is CASSLLSGQGVRNYGYTF. The CDR3 nucleotides read TGTGCCAGCAGCCTACTTAGCGGACAGGGGGTCAGAAACTATGGCTACACCTTC.

The chain couples TRBV7-2 to TRBJ2-3, with TRBD2 matching 8 bases. Losses at the gene ends were 6 bases for V and 8 bases for J; bases not matched to a gene: 13. Per germline, CDR1 SGHTA and CDR2 FQGNSA. This CDR3 region has 15 residues. CDR3 bases: TGTGCCAGCAGAGCTTCCGGGACTAGAGAGGGTACGCAGTATTTT. It is translated as CASRASGTREGTQYF.

DNA for the CDR3: TGCAGTGCTAGTTTTTCGGGGGGGACCACAGATACGCAGTATTTT. This translates into CSASFSGGTTDTQYF. The genes are TRBV20-1 and TRBJ2-3; 8 bases line up with TRBD2. Germline CDR1 reads DFQATT; CDR2 reads SNEGSKA (reference sequence). There are 15 residues in the CDR3. V lost 3 bases to trimming and J lost 2 bases; unmatched junction nucleotides: 7.

The count of this clone is one. V gene TRBV24-1 combines with J gene TRBJ2-7; D remains ambiguous. The CDR3 is 12 residues long. The germline gives CDR1 KGHDR, CDR2 SFDVKD. V dropped 6 bases and J dropped 6 bases, with 11 bases sitting between them. The CDR3 coding sequence is TGTGCCACCAGTAGACAAATGGGCGAGCAGTACTTC. It codes for CATSRQMGEQYF.

The chain combines TRBV15 with TRBJ1-5; no reliable D call. V lost 0 bases, J lost 2 bases, and 23 bases lay in between. Germline CDR1 LNHNV, CDR2 YYDKDF (reference sequence). This CDR3 is 20 amino acids long. CDR3 region: CATSRDLAQRAAEGNQPQHF. The CDR3 DNA follows: TGTGCCACCAGCAGAGATTTGGCCCAGCGGGCCGCCGAGGGCAATCAGCCCCAGCATTTT. Complete variable domain (other parts from reference TRBV15 and TRBJ1-5): DAMVIQNPRYQVTQFGKPVTLSCSQTLNHNVMYWYQQKSSQAPKLLFHYYDKDFNNEADTPDNFQSRRPNTSFCFLDIRSPGLGDTAMYLCATSRDLAQRAAEGNQPQHFGDGTRLSIL.

The V gene is TRBV11-3, the J gene TRBJ1-1; D is uncertain. V gave up 0 bases and J gave up 0 bases, with 2 bases separating them. Germline V gene data show CDR1 as SGHNT and CDR2 as YENEEA. CDR3 length equals 13 residues. CDR3 amino acids: CASSLEVNTEAFF. CDR3 bases: TGTGCCAGCAGCTTAGAAGTGAACACTGAAGCTTTCTTT.

The chain is built from TRBV5-1 and TRBJ2-5; 7 nucleotides agree with TRBD1. The J segment lost 5 bases and the V segment lost 3 bases, leaving 7 bases of the junction unmatched. CDR1 is SGHRS and CDR2 is YFSETQ in the germline V gene. The CDR3 sequence is 14 residues long. In DNA form, the CDR3 reads TGCGCCAGCAGCTCCCCTGGGACAGTGGAGACCCAGTACTTC. The encoded protein is CASSSPGTVETQYF. The complete variable domain, with remaining parts taken from reference TRBV5-1 and TRBJ2-5, reads KAGVTQTPRYLIKTRGQQVTLSCSPISGHRSVSWYQQTPGQGLQFLFEYFSETQRNKGNFPGRFSGRQFSNSRSEMNVSTLELGDSALYLCASSSPGTVETQYFGPGTRLLVL.

The chain employs TRBV30 and TRBJ2-5; 9 nucleotides align to TRBD2. Germline CDR1 and CDR2: GTSNPN and SVGIG (reference sequence). The CDR3 has 13 amino acids. J was trimmed by 5 bases and V by 3 bases; bases with no gene match: 4. The CDR3 DNA sequence: TGTGCCTGGAGAGGCGGGGGGGCTGAGACCCAGTACTTC. This sequence encodes CAWRGGGAETQYF.

The chain uses TRBV11-2 and TRBJ2-2; 7 bases match TRBD2. The length of the CDR3 is 13 residues. V lost 1 base, J lost 15 bases, and 8 bases stayed unmatched. Germline CDR1 reads SGHAT; CDR2 reads FQNNGV. As DNA, the CDR3 is TGTGCCAGCAGCTTAGGGGGGAGGGTCAAGATGTTTTTT. It translates to CASSLGGRVKMFF.

The chain couples TRBV4-2 to TRBJ2-5; 10 bases match TRBD2. This CDR3 has 17 residues. J lost 5 bases, V lost 4 bases, and 13 bases had no gene match. CDR1 is LGHNA, CDR2 YNFKEQ, per germline. CDR3 amino acids: CASSPRGVAGGFETQYF. CDR3 nucleotide sequence: TGTGCCAGCAGCCCTCGAGGGGTAGCGGGGGGCTTTGAGACCCAGTACTTC.

This clone was seen only a few times. The chain employs TRBV16 and TRBJ2-2; TRBD1 matches at 7 bases. This CDR3 is built from 16 residues. V was clipped by 4 bases and J by 3 bases; unmatched bases: 8. CDR1 KGHSY and CDR2 FQNENV come from the germline V gene. The CDR3 reads CASSRLRDSHTGELFF. The CDR3 region has the DNA TGTGCCAGCAGCCGACTCAGGGACAGCCACACCGGGGAGCTGTTTTTT.

In its sample, this clone was seen once. The chain joins TRBV6-5 to TRBJ2-7; either TRBD1 or TRBD2 may fit D (5 bases each). CDR1 is MNHEY, CDR2 SVGAGI, per germline. Deletions cut 0 bases from V and 4 bases from J, with 13 bases between. The CDR3 consists of 15 residues. This CDR3 reads CASSYSGTHLYEQYF. DNA for the CDR3: TGTGCCAGCAGTTACTCGGGGACCCATCTATACGAGCAGTACTTC.

The chain joins TRBV9 to TRBJ2-7, with 9 nucleotides matching TRBD2. The ends lost 0 bases at V and 3 bases at J; junction bases unmatched: 7. The germline CDR1 and CDR2 sequences are SGDLS and YYNGEE. The CDR3 sequence is 16 residues long. In DNA form, the CDR3 reads TGTGCCAGCAGCGTAGGTATGTCTAGCGGGGACTACGAGCAGTACTTC. This codes for CASSVGMSSGDYEQYF.

The rearrangement links TRBV5-1 to TRBJ2-5; 12 positions match TRBD2. The CDR3 loop spans 16 amino acids. Germline V gene sequence: CDR1 SGHRS, CDR2 YFSETQ. Germline trimming cut 4 bases from V and 5 bases from J; bases unmatched to any gene: 9. Here the CDR3 reads CASSRGGLAGKETQYF. As DNA, the CDR3 is TGCGCCAGCAGCCGGGGAGGACTAGCGGGGAAGGAGACCCAGTACTTC.

V gene TRBV9 combines with J gene TRBJ2-7; D possibly matches TRBD1 or TRBD2 (5 bases each). CDR3 length: 14 amino acids. The germline V gene has CDR1 SGDLS and CDR2 YYNGEE. The germline V and J ends were trimmed by 4 bases and 7 bases, with 18 bases remaining between them. Written as DNA, the CDR3 is TGTGCCAGCAGCACCGGGACCCCTCACGAGGAGCAGTACTTC. It yields the protein CASSTGTPHEEQYF.

A single count supports this clone. The rearrangement uses TRBV10-3 and TRBJ1-2, with 7 positions matching TRBD1. V dropped 7 bases and J dropped 3; count of bases not matched to a gene: 8. This CDR3 is built from 14 residues. Germline V lookup: CDR1 ENHRY, CDR2 SYGVKD. CDR3 amino acids: CAITGGGLDYGYTF. The CDR3, as DNA: TGTGCCATCACGGGAGGGGGCTTGGACTATGGCTACACCTTC.

V is TRBV7-9 and J is TRBJ1-5; 8 nucleotides align to TRBD1. With V trimmed by 5 bases and J by 2 bases, 2 bases remained unmatched. CDR1 is SEHNR and CDR2 is FQNEAQ in the germline V gene (reference sequence). The CDR3 is 14 residues long. The CDR3 spells CASSPGQGNQPQHF. The CDR3 DNA is TGTGCCAGCAGCCCGGGACAGGGCAATCAGCCCCAGCATTTT.